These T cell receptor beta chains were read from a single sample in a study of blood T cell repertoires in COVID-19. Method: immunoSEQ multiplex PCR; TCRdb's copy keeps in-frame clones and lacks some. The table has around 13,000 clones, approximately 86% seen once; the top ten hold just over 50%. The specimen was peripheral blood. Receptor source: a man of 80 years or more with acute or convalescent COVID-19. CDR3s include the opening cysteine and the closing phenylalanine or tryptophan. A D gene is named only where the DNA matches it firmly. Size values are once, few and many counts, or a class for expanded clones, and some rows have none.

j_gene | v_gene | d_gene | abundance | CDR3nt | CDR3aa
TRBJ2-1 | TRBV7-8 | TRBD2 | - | TGTGCCAGCAGCGTACGGACTAGCGGGAGACTATCCTACAATGAGCAGTTCTTC | CASSVRTSGRLSYNEQFF
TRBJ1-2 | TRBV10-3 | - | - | TGTGCCATCAGCGACAGTTCTAACTATGGCTACACCTTC | CAISDSSNYGYTF
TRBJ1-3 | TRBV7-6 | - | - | TGTGCCAGCAGCTTAAACGGGATCTCTGGAAACACCATATATTTT | CASSLNGISGNTIYF
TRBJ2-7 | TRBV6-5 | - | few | TGTGCCAGCAGCTACATGAGGGGGCGGGGTGAGCAGTACTTC | CASSYMRGRGEQYF
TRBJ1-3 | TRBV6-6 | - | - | TGTGCCAGCAGTCATGGTCTACGGGTTCCTGGAAACACCATATATTTT | CASSHGLRVPGNTIYF
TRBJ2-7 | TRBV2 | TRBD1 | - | TGTGCCAGCACCTCAAACAGGGGAGACGAGCAGTACTTC | CASTSNRGDEQYF
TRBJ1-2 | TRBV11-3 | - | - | TGTGCCAGCAGCTCCAGGGGATATGGCTACACCTTC | CASSSRGYGYTF
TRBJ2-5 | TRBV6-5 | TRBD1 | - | TGTGCCAGCAGTTACTCCAGGGGGGAGACCCAGTACTTC | CASSYSRGETQYF
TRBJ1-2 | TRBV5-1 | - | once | TGCGCCAGCAGCGAGGGGGGGCTGGACTATGGCTACACCTTC | CASSEGGLDYGYTF
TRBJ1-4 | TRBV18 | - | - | TGTGCCAGCTCACCAACAGGGACAACGAATGAAAAACTGTTTTTT | CASSPTGTTNEKLFF
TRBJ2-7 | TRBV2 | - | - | TGTGCCAGCCACTTGTCCGGGAGCTCCTACGAGCAGTACTTC | CASHLSGSSYEQYF
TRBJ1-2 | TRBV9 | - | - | TGTGCCAGCAGCGTGCCAGGGAGGATCGGCTACACCTTC | CASSVPGRIGYTF
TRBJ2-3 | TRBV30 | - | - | TGTGCCTGGAGTCGGCAGGGAAGCACAGATACGCAGTATTTT | CAWSRQGSTDTQYF
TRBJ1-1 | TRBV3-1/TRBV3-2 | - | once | TGTGCCAGCAGCCGCCGAACAGGCAGACACTCGAACACTGAAGCTTTCTTT | CASSRRTGRHSNTEAFF
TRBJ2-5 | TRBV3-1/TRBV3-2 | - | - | TGTGCCAGCAGCCTAACGACAGGAGGGACCCAGTACTTC | CASSLTTGGTQYF
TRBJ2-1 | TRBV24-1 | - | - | TGTGCCACCAGTGATCCGGGGAAGTATGAGCAGTTCTTC | CATSDPGKYEQFF
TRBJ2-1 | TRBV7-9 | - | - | TGTGCCAGCAGCTTAACGGCGGGGCTATACAATGAGCAGTTCTTC | CASSLTAGLYNEQFF
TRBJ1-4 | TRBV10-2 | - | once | TGCGCCAGCAGTGAGTCGGGGGGGTATGGAGAAAAACTGTTTTTT | CASSESGGYGEKLFF
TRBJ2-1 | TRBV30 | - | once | TGTGCCTGGAGGGGGCTAAGCTCCTACAATGAGCAGTTCTTC | CAWRGLSSYNEQFF
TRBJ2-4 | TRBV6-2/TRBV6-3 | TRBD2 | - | TGTGCCAGCAGTTACTCGGTTAGCGGGGGGACGTTAGCCAAAAACATTCAGTACTTC | CASSYSVSGGTLAKNIQYF
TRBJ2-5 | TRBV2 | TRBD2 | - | TGTGCCAGCAGTGAGGGAATTGCAGCGGGAGGGTGGGAGACCCAGTACTTC | CASSEGIAAGGWETQYF
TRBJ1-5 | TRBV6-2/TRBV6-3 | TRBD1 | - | TGTGCCAGCAGTTACGTGGGACAGGGCGCCGAGCCCCAGCATTTT | CASSYVGQGAEPQHF
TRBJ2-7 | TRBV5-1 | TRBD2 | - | TGCGCCAGCAGCTCGCACCTTACAGCGGGAGCATACGAGCAGTACTTC | CASSSHLTAGAYEQYF